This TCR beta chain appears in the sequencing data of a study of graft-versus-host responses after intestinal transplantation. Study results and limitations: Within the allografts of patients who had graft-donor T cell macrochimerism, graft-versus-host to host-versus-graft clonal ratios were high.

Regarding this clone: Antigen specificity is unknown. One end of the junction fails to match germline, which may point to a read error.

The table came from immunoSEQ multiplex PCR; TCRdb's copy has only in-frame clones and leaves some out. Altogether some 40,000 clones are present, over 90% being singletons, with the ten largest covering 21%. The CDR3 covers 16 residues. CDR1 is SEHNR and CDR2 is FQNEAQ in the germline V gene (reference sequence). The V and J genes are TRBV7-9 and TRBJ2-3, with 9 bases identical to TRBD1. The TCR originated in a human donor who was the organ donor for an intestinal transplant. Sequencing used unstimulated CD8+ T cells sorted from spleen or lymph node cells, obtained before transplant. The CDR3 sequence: CASNLDRDRVADTQYF. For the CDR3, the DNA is TGTGCCAGCAACTTAGATCGGGACAGGGTAGCAGATACGCAGTATTTT.